Shown below are 23 T cell receptor beta chains from a single sample sequenced in a study of blood T cell repertoires in COVID-19. Generated by immunoSEQ multiplex PCR, the TCRdb table keeps only in-frame clones and is missing some. The data hold roughly 250,000 clones, with around 83% observed a single time. What was sequenced was peripheral blood. The source is a man aged 40-49 years with active or convalescent COVID-19.

This clone has only one observation. The junction differs from germline at one of its ends, possibly a read error. V is TRBV20-1 and J is TRBJ2-1; 10 bases match TRBD2. Germline values: CDR1 DFQATT, CDR2 SNEGSKA (reference sequence). CDR3 length: 11 amino acids. CDR3 nucleotides: TGCAGTGCCCCCGGCCTAGCGGGGGAAGTCTTC. It translates to CSAPGLAGEVF.

The V and J genes are TRBV5-5 and TRBJ1-1; 7 bases align to TRBD1. The V and J ends lost 6 bases and 4 bases, in that order; junction bases with no gene match: 15. Germline-derived CDR1 and CDR2 are SGHKS and YYEKEE (reference sequence). CDR3 length equals 16 residues. The CDR3 loop is CASTPEGEGASTEAFF. For the CDR3, the DNA is TGTGCCAGCACCCCGGAAGGTGAGGGGGCGAGCACTGAAGCTTTCTTT.

In DNA, the CDR3 is TGTGCCAGCAGCTTAGCCCGGGACACGGGCAGCTACACCTTC. Residues: CASSLARDTGSYTF. The chain employs TRBV7-3 and TRBJ1-2, with a weak D call TRBD1 (6 bases). The CDR3 is 14 amino acids. The ends were cut back, 2 bases at V and 9 bases at J, with 16 bases in the middle. Germline V lookup: CDR1 SGHTA, CDR2 FQGTGA.

A note on this clone: Mismatch with germline at one junction end may stem from a read error. The chain employs TRBV7-7 and TRBJ2-1; TRBD1 is a possible D gene (5 bases). CDR1 and CDR2 (germline): SSHAT, FNYEAQ (reference sequence). This CDR3 comprises 13 residues. CDR3 residues: CASSATGFHEQFF. The CDR3 region has the DNA TGTGCTAGCAGCGCAACAGGTTTTCATGAGCAGTTCTTC. Complete variable domain (other parts from reference TRBV7-7 and TRBJ2-1): GAGVSQSPRYKVTKRGQDVTLRCDPISSHATLYWYQQALGQGPEFLTYFNYEAQPDKSGLPSDRFSAERPEGSISTLTIQRTEQRDSAMYRCASSATGFHEQFFGPGTRLTVL.

The CDR3 protein is CASSTDRGIGLGGYTF. The CDR3 bases are TGTGCCAGTAGCACCGACAGGGGGATAGGTCTAGGCGGCTACACCTTC. V usage is TRBV19 and J usage is TRBJ1-2, with TRBD1 identical over 9 bases. Germline-derived CDR1 and CDR2 are LNHDA and SQIVND (reference sequence). This CDR3 is 16 amino acids long. Germline trimming cut 6 bases from V and 8 bases from J; bases unmatched to any gene: 16.

This chain links TRBV3-1 (or the pseudogene TRBV3-2) with TRBJ2-7; 8 nucleotides line up with TRBD2. Trimming cost V 0 bases and J 6 bases; bases outside gene matches: 7. From germline, CDR1 is LGHDT and CDR2 YNNKEL (reference sequence). The CDR3 contains 15 residues. The CDR3, as DNA: TGTGCCAGCAGCCAAGAGGGACTAGTTTCGGGCGAGCAGTACTTC. It is translated as CASSQEGLVSGEQYF.

This CDR3 reads CASSKGGRDRDLYF. Here the CDR3 DNA reads TGTGCCAGCAGCAAAGGAGGTAGGGACAGGGATTTGTACTTC. The gene calls are TRBV21-1 and TRBJ2-7; the table assigns TRBD1, which was not confirmed against the DNA. TRBV21-1 is shown as a pseudogene. This CDR3 region has 14 residues.

The J gene is TRBJ2-5, the V gene TRBV7-2; D uncertain. The CDR3 length is 15 residues. The germline V and J ends were trimmed by 2 bases and 2 bases, with 12 bases remaining between them. Germline CDR1 SGHTA, CDR2 FQGNSA. In nucleotides, the CDR3 is TGTGCCAGCAGCTTAAATGGCTTGCCACAAGAGACCCAGTACTTC. Encoded protein: CASSLNGLPQETQYF. Full variable domain (missing parts from reference TRBV7-2 and TRBJ2-5): GAGVSQSPSNKVTEKGKDVELRCDPISGHTALYWYRQSLGQGLEFLIYFQGNSAPDKSGLPSDRFSAERTGGSVSTLTIQRTQQEDSAVYLCASSLNGLPQETQYFGPGTRLLVL.

This clone has just a few counts. This rearrangement joins TRBV5-6 to TRBJ2-1; D might be TRBD2 (5 bases). The V and J ends lost 4 bases and 4 bases respectively, with 15 bases between them. The CDR3 totals 15 residues. Germline assignment: CDR1 SGHDT and CDR2 YYEEEE. The CDR3 DNA reads as TGTGCCAGCAGCAAGACCCGGAGGATATACAATGAGCAGTTCTTC. Translating it yields CASSKTRRIYNEQFF.

CDR3 nucleotide sequence: TGTGCCAGCAGTTACTCGGCCGGGGGGGTAGATACGCAGTATTTT. Protein sequence: CASSYSAGGVDTQYF. This chain connects TRBV6-5 to TRBJ2-3; 8 nucleotides line up with TRBD2. The V and J ends lost 0 bases and 5 bases, in that order; junction bases with no gene match: 4. CDR3 length: 15 residues. Per the germline V gene, CDR1 is MNHEY and CDR2 is SVGAGI.

The V gene is TRBV24-1, the J gene TRBJ2-1; 15 bases match TRBD2. This CDR3 spans 18 amino acids. Unmatched junction bases numbered 2, after V lost 0 bases and J lost 3 bases. The germline gives CDR1 KGHDR, CDR2 SFDVKD. CDR3 in DNA: TGTGCCACCAGTGATTTGGGGACTAGCGGGAGGAACTACAATGAGCAGTTCTTC. Its protein product is CATSDLGTSGRNYNEQFF.

The chain joins TRBV28 to TRBJ2-3; the match to TRBD2 covers 8 bases. The V gene's germline CDR1 is MDHEN and CDR2 SYDVKM. The V and J ends lost 6 bases and 4 bases, in that order; junction bases with no gene match: 12. This CDR3 has 16 residues. The CDR3 nucleotides read TGTGCCAGCAGCCAAGGAGGGGCGGGAGGCTCAGATACGCAGTATTTT. This codes for CASSQGGAGGSDTQYF. Together with reference TRBV28 and TRBJ2-3, the CDR3 gives the full variable domain: DVKVTQSSRYLVKRTGEKVFLECVQDMDHENMFWYRQDPGLGLRLIYFSYDVKMKEKGDIPEGYSVSREKKERFSLILESASTNQTSMYLCASSQGGAGGSDTQYFGPGTRLTVL.

V and J are TRBV12-5 and TRBJ2-3; 11 nucleotides match TRBD2. The CDR3 runs 16 residues. Germline V lookup: CDR1 LGHNT, CDR2 FRNRAP. V shed 5 bases, J shed 2 bases, and the junction held 6 bases outside the gene matches. The CDR3 sequence is CASGQRTSGFTDTQYF. CDR3 bases: TGTGCTAGTGGTCAGAGGACTAGCGGGTTCACAGATACGCAGTATTTT. The variable domain in full, with the rest retrieved from reference TRBV12-5 and TRBJ2-3, is DARVTQTPRHKVTEMGQEVTMRCQPILGHNTVFWYRQTMMQGLELLAYFRNRAPLDDSGMPKDRFSAEMPDATLATLKIQPSEPRDSAVYFCASGQRTSGFTDTQYFGPGTRLTVL.

The chain carries TRBV18 and TRBJ2-7; 11 bases align to TRBD2. Trimming took 3 bases from V and 3 from J; bases not matched to a gene: 4. The CDR3 is 15 residues long. Germline V gives CDR1 KGHSH, CDR2 LQKENI. The CDR3 sequence is CASSPPGLADYEQYF. The CDR3 nucleotides read TGTGCCAGCTCACCCCCGGGACTAGCGGACTACGAGCAGTACTTC.

The rearrangement links TRBV4-3 to TRBJ1-1, with TRBD1 as a possible D gene (6 bases). The CDR3 sequence is 15 residues long. Germline CDR1 LGHNA, CDR2 YSLEER. Trimming took off 2 bases at V and 0 bases at J, with 10 bases between the two ends. The CDR3 coding sequence is TGCGCCAGCAGCCAACCCGGACAGCTGAACACTGAAGCTTTCTTT. It yields the protein CASSQPGQLNTEAFF.

This clone has a single count. This chain connects TRBV20-1 to TRBJ1-1, with 7 bases that match TRBD1. J gave up 11 bases and V 5 bases, and 8 bases lay outside the gene matches. CDR3 length: 11 amino acids. Germline V gene data show CDR1 as DFQATT and CDR2 as SNEGSKA (reference sequence). CDR3 sequence reads: CSAQKGGRAFF. CDR3 bases: TGCAGTGCTCAGAAAGGGGGCAGGGCTTTCTTT.

The V call is TRBV21-1, the J call TRBJ1-2; TRBD1 was called by the table and not checked on the DNA. TRBV21-1 is a listed pseudogene. This CDR3 has 14 amino acids. The CDR3 reads CASTHEQGSYGYTF. CDR3 sequence (DNA): TGTGCCAGCACCCATGAACAGGGATCTTATGGCTACACCTTC.

This clone was seen more than once but under ten times. The V and J genes are TRBV6-5 and TRBJ1-2; 7 positions agree with TRBD1. Germline V gene lookup returns CDR1 MNHEY and CDR2 SVGAGI. With V trimmed by 0 bases and J by 4 bases, 5 bases remained unmatched. The CDR3 has 15 amino acids. The CDR3 region has the DNA TGTGCCAGCAGTTACTCATCGGGACAGCCCTATGGCTACACCTTC. This gives the protein CASSYSSGQPYGYTF.

The V and J genes are TRBV23-1 and TRBJ1-5, with D perhaps matching TRBD1 (5 bases). TRBV23-1 is an open reading frame, and its role is uncertain. Trimming pared 7 bases from V and 2 bases from J, leaving 15 bases between. The CDR3 spans 15 residues. CDR3 nucleotide sequence: TGCGCCAGCACGCATGCGGGACTGGGCAATCAGCCCCAGCATTTT. Protein product: CASTHAGLGNQPQHF.

A single count supports this clone. V gene TRBV28 combines with J gene TRBJ1-2, with unresolved D. The germline gives CDR1 MDHEN, CDR2 SYDVKM. CDR3 length equals 14 residues. The ends were cut back, 6 bases at V and 6 bases at J, with 17 bases in the middle. CDR3 coding DNA: TGTGCCAGCAGCTCCCCTGGGAGGGATGATGGCTACACCTTC. This encodes CASSSPGRDDGYTF.

This clone was seen a handful of times. V gene TRBV24-1 combines with J gene TRBJ2-1, with 12 positions matching TRBD2. CDR1 is KGHDR, CDR2 SFDVKD, per germline. The ends lost 3 bases at V and 7 bases at J; junction bases unmatched: 6. CDR3 length: 16 residues. CDR3 nucleotides: TGTGCCACCAGTGATCGGACTAGCGGGATAACAAATGAGCAGTTCTTC. Translation: CATSDRTSGITNEQFF.

The chain has TRBV5-1 and TRBJ1-2; the match to TRBD1 covers 10 bases. The CDR3 loop spans 17 amino acids. Losses at the gene ends were 0 bases for V and 2 bases for J; bases not matched to a gene: 7. CDR1 is SGHRS, CDR2 YFSETQ, per germline. Here the CDR3 DNA reads TGCGCCAGCAGCTTGGGAGGGACAGGGGATCGGAACTATGGCTACACCTTC. Translated, it gives CASSLGGTGDRNYGYTF. Together with reference TRBV5-1 and TRBJ1-2, the CDR3 gives the full variable domain: KAGVTQTPRYLIKTRGQQVTLSCSPISGHRSVSWYQQTPGQGLQFLFEYFSETQRNKGNFPGRFSGRQFSNSRSEMNVSTLELGDSALYLCASSLGGTGDRNYGYTFGSGTRLTVV.

This sequence joins TRBV28 and TRBJ1-1; 11 bases align to TRBD1. Germline V CDR1 and CDR2: MDHEN, SYDVKM. V shed 5 bases, J shed 10 bases, and the junction held 12 bases outside the gene matches. The CDR3 sequence is 15 residues long. CDR3 residues: CASSLPGQGEFRAFF. CDR3 sequence (DNA): TGTGCCAGCAGTCTCCCGGGACAGGGGGAGTTTAGAGCTTTCTTT. The whole variable domain, remainder taken from reference TRBV28 and TRBJ1-1, is DVKVTQSSRYLVKRTGEKVFLECVQDMDHENMFWYRQDPGLGLRLIYFSYDVKMKEKGDIPEGYSVSREKKERFSLILESASTNQTSMYLCASSLPGQGEFRAFFGQGTRLTVV.